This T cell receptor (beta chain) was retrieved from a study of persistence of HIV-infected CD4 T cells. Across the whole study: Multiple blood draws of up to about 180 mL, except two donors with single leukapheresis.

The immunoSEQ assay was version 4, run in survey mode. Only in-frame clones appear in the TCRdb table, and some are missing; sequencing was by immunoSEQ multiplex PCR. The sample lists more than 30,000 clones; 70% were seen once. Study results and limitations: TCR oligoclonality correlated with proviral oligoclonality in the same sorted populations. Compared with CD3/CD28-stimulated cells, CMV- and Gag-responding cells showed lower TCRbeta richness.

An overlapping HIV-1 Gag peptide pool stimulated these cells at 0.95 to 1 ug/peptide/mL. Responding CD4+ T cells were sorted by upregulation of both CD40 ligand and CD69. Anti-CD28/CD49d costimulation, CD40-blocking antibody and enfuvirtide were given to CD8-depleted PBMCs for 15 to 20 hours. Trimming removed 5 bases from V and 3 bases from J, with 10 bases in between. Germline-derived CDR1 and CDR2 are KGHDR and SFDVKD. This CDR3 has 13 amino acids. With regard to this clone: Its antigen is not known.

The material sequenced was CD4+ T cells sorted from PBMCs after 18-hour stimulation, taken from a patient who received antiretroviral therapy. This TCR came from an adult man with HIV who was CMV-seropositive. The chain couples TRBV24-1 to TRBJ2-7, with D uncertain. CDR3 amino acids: CATSGIQGYEQYF. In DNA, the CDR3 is TGTGCCACCAGTGGGATCCAAGGCTACGAGCAGTACTTC.